This TCR beta chain was documented in a study of T cell responses to AZD1222 COVID-19 vaccine. Clones were sequenced by immunoSEQ multiplex PCR, and TCRdb holds only the in-frame ones, with some missing. The repertoire holds some 120,000 clones, with approximately 93% as singletons. The CDR3 runs to 14 residues. V was cut by 5 bases and J by 0 bases, with 9 bases left in between. CDR1 LNHDA and CDR2 SQIVND come from the germline V gene (reference sequence). The chain combines TRBV19 with TRBJ2-3; D may match TRBD1 or TRBD2 (5 bases each). The material sequenced was peripheral blood, taken on day 0 of AZD1222 vaccination. The sequence derives from an adult in good health. The CDR3, as DNA: TGTGCCAGTAGTGTTCGGGACAGCACAGATACGCAGTATTTT. It yields the protein CASSVRDSTDTQYF.